Listed below are T cell receptor beta chains from one sample, sequenced in a study of OX40 agonist ivuxolimab in advanced cancers. Sequencing was performed with immunoSEQ multiplex PCR; in TCRdb, only in-frame clones are kept and a portion is missing. This table holds 40,000 or so clones, about 80% found once. Specimen: CD4+ or CD8+ T cells sorted from blood, collected in a trial of the OX40 agonist ivuxolimab. The receptor source for this set is an adult with an advanced solid tumor such as melanoma, head and neck, liver or kidney cancer. Both conserved end residues are part of each CDR3. Fields, in order: V gene, D gene, clone size, J gene, CDR3 protein, CDR3 DNA. D genes are given only for firm matches. Clone size is given for some rows only: seen once, a few or many times, or a class if the clone is expanded.

v_gene: TRBV6-6
d_gene: TRBD1
abundance: NA
j_gene: TRBJ1-2
CDR3aa: CASRAGQLYGYTF
CDR3nt: TGTGCCAGCAGAGCGGGACAGCTCTATGGCTACACCTTC

v_gene: TRBV29-1
d_gene: NA
abundance: few
j_gene: TRBJ2-1
CDR3aa: CSVALVSNEQFF
CDR3nt: TGCAGCGTTGCCCTAGTCAGCAATGAGCAGTTCTTC

v_gene: TRBV30
d_gene: TRBD2
abundance: NA
j_gene: TRBJ2-7
CDR3aa: CAWSASGRIYEQYF
CDR3nt: TGTGCCTGGAGTGCCAGCGGGAGAATCTACGAGCAGTACTTC

v_gene: TRBV5-4
d_gene: TRBD1
abundance: NA
j_gene: TRBJ2-5
CDR3aa: CASSPKDRGQTQYF
CDR3nt: TGTGCCAGCAGCCCCAAAGACAGGGGGCAGACCCAGTACTTC

v_gene: TRBV11-3
d_gene: NA
abundance: NA
j_gene: TRBJ2-7
CDR3aa: CASSLNGIPDEQYF
CDR3nt: TGTGCCAGCAGCTTAAACGGGATCCCCGACGAGCAGTACTTC

v_gene: TRBV19
d_gene: NA
abundance: NA
j_gene: TRBJ1-1
CDR3aa: CASSEKDSEAFF
CDR3nt: TGTGCCAGTAGCGAAAAGGACAGTGAAGCTTTCTTT

v_gene: TRBV19
d_gene: TRBD1
abundance: NA
j_gene: TRBJ1-1
CDR3aa: CASSTISGGTEAFF
CDR3nt: TGTGCCAGTAGTACGATTTCAGGGGGCACTGAAGCTTTCTTT

v_gene: TRBV6-5
d_gene: NA
abundance: NA
j_gene: TRBJ2-2
CDR3aa: CASSYSGGLDTGELFF
CDR3nt: TGTGCCAGCAGTTACTCGGGGGGGCTGGACACCGGGGAGCTGTTTTTT

v_gene: TRBV6-1
d_gene: TRBD1
abundance: NA
j_gene: TRBJ1-2
CDR3aa: CASSEGQGVNYGYTF
CDR3nt: TGTGCCAGCAGTGAAGGCCAGGGGGTAAACTATGGCTACACCTTC

v_gene: TRBV6-5
d_gene: NA
abundance: NA
j_gene: TRBJ2-7
CDR3aa: CASSWSLAHSSYEQYF
CDR3nt: TGTGCCAGCAGTTGGTCTCTAGCGCATAGCTCCTACGAGCAGTACTTC

v_gene: TRBV5-4
d_gene: TRBD2
abundance: NA
j_gene: TRBJ2-5
CDR3aa: CASSLGGLAEETQYF
CDR3nt: TGTGCCAGCAGCTTGGGGGGACTAGCGGAAGAGACCCAGTACTTC

v_gene: TRBV6-4
d_gene: NA
abundance: NA
j_gene: TRBJ2-2
CDR3aa: CASSDFAGELFF
CDR3nt: TGTGCCAGCAGTGACTTTGCCGGGGAGCTGTTTTTT

v_gene: TRBV7-2
d_gene: NA
abundance: NA
j_gene: TRBJ1-2
CDR3aa: CASSLTVEYGYTF
CDR3nt: TGTGCCAGCAGCTTGACCGTTGAGTATGGCTACACCTTC

v_gene: TRBV10-1
d_gene: TRBD1
abundance: NA
j_gene: TRBJ2-4
CDR3aa: CASRDRDRGSVAKNIQYF
CDR3nt: TGCGCCAGCAGAGATCGGGACAGGGGATCCGTAGCCAAAAACATTCAGTACTTC

v_gene: TRBV7-9
d_gene: NA
abundance: NA
j_gene: TRBJ2-1
CDR3aa: CASSLFPSLARSRYNEQFF
CDR3nt: TGTGCCAGCAGCTTATTTCCCTCCCTAGCCCGGAGTCGGTACAATGAGCAGTTCTTC

v_gene: TRBV10-1
d_gene: TRBD1
abundance: NA
j_gene: TRBJ2-3
CDR3aa: CASRTGLSDTQYF
CDR3nt: TGCGCCAGCAGGACAGGGTTGTCAGATACGCAGTATTTT

v_gene: TRBV11-3
d_gene: NA
abundance: NA
j_gene: TRBJ2-2
CDR3aa: CASSFSSPGELFF
CDR3nt: TGTGCCAGCAGCTTCTCGTCCCCCGGGGAGCTGTTTTTT

v_gene: TRBV9
d_gene: TRBD2
abundance: few
j_gene: TRBJ2-3
CDR3aa: CASSATSGRGGDTQYF
CDR3nt: TGTGCCAGCAGCGCGACTAGCGGGAGGGGTGGGGATACGCAGTATTTT

v_gene: TRBV2
d_gene: TRBD2
abundance: once
j_gene: TRBJ2-7
CDR3aa: CASRSGSPYEQYF
CDR3nt: TGTGCCAGCAGAAGCGGGAGTCCCTACGAGCAGTACTTC

v_gene: TRBV7-9
d_gene: NA
abundance: once
j_gene: TRBJ2-2
CDR3aa: CASSLMGSRDYTGELFF
CDR3nt: TGTGCCAGCAGCTTGATGGGAAGCAGGGACTACACCGGGGAGCTGTTTTTT

v_gene: TRBV19
d_gene: NA
abundance: NA
j_gene: TRBJ2-4
CDR3aa: CASSPQLNIQYF
CDR3nt: TGTGCCAGTAGTCCCCAGCTAAACATTCAGTACTTC

v_gene: TRBV6-1
d_gene: TRBD2
abundance: NA
j_gene: TRBJ2-1
CDR3aa: CASSASGRSYNEQFF
CDR3nt: TGTGCCAGCAGTGCTAGCGGGAGATCCTACAATGAGCAGTTCTTC

v_gene: TRBV5-1
d_gene: NA
abundance: few
j_gene: TRBJ2-7
CDR3aa: CASNQDPGNAEQYF
CDR3nt: TGCGCCAGCAACCAGGACCCAGGAAACGCCGAGCAGTACTTC